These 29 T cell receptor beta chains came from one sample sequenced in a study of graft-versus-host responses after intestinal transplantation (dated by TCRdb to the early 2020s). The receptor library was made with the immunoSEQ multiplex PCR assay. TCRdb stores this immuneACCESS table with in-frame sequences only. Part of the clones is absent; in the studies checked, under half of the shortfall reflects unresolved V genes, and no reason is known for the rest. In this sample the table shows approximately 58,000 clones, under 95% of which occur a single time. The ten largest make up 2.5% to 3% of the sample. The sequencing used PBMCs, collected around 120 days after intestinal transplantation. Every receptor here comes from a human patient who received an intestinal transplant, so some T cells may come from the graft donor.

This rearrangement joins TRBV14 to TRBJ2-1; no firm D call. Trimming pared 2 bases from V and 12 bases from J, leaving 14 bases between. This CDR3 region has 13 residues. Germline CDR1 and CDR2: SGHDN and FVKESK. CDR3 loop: CASSQSSSIGQFF. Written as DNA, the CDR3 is TGTGCCAGCAGCCAATCGAGTAGTATAGGGCAGTTCTTC.

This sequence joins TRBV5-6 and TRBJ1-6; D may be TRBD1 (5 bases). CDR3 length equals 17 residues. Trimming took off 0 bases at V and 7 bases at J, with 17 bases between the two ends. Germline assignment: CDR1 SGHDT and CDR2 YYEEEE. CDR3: CASSLGLVGTKNSPLHF. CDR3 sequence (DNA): TGTGCCAGCAGCTTGGGTCTGGTAGGGACGAAGAATTCACCCCTCCACTTT.

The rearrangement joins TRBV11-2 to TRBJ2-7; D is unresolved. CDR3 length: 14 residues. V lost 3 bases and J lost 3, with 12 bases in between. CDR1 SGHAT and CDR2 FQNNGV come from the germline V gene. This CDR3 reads CASSFIYTIYEQYF. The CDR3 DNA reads TGTGCCAGCAGCTTCATTTATACCATCTACGAGCAGTACTTC.

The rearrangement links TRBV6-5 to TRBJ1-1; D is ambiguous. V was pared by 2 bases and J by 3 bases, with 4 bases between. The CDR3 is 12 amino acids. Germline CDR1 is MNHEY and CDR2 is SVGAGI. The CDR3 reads CASSYGDTEAFF. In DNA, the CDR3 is TGTGCCAGCAGTTACGGGGACACTGAAGCTTTCTTT.

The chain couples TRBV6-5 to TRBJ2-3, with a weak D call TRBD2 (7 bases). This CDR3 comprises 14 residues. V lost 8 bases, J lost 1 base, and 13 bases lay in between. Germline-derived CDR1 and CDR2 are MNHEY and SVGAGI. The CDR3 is CASGGAPGTDTQYF. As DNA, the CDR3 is TGTGCCAGCGGGGGGGCCCCTGGCACAGATACGCAGTATTTT.

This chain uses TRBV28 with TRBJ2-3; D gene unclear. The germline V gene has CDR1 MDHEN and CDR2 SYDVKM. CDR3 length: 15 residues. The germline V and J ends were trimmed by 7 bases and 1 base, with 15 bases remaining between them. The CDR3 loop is CASNRGRLRTDTQYF. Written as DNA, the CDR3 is TGTGCCAGCAATCGAGGACGGTTACGCACAGATACGCAGTATTTT.

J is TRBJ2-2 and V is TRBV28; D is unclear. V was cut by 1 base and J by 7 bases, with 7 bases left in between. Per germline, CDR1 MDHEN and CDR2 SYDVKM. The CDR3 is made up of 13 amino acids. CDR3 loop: CASSLLVHGELFF. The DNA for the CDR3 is TGTGCCAGCAGTTTATTAGTTCACGGGGAGCTGTTTTTT.

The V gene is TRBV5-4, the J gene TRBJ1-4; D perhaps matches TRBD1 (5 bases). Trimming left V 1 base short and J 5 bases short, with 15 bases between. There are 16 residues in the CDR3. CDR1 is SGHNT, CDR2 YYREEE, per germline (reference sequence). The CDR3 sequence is CASSLRAPRGNEKLFF. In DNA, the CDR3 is TGTGCCAGCAGCTTGAGGGCACCAAGGGGCAATGAAAAACTGTTTTTT.

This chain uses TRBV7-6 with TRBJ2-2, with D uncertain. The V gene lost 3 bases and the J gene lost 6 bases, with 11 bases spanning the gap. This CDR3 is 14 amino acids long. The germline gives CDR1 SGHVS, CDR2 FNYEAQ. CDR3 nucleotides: TGTGCCAGCAGCTTTAGCCCTTCCCCCGGGGAGCTGTTTTTT. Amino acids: CASSFSPSPGELFF.

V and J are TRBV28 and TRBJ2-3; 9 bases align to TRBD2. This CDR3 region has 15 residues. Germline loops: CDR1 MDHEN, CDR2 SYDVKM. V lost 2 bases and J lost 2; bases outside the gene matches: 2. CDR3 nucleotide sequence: TGTGCCAGCAGTTTAGCGGGGGGGGTCACAGATACGCAGTATTTT. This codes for CASSLAGGVTDTQYF.

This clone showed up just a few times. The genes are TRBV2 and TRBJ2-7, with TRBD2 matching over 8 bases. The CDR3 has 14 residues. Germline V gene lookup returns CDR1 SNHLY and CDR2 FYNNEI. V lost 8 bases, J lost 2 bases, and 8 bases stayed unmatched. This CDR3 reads CASCGTSGTYEQYF. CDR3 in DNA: TGTGCCAGCTGTGGTACTAGCGGAACCTACGAGCAGTACTTC.

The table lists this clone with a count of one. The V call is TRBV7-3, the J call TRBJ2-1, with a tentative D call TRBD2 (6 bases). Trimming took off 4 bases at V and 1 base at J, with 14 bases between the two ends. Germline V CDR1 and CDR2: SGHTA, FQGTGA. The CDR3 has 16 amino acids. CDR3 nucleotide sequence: TGTGCCAGCAGCTCAACAGCGGGCTCATCCTACAATGAGCAGTTCTTC. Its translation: CASSSTAGSSYNEQFF.

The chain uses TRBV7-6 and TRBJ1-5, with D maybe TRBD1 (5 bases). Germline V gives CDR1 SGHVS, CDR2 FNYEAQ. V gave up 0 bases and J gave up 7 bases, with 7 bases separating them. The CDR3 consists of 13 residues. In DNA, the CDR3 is TGTGCCAGCAGCTTAGCGAGGGGACAGCCCCAGCATTTT. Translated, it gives CASSLARGQPQHF. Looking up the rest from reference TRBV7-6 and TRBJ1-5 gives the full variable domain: GAGVSQSPRYKVTKRGQDVALRCDPISGHVSLYWYRQALGQGPEFLTYFNYEAQQDKSGLPNDRFSAERPEGSISTLTIQRTEQRDSAMYRCASSLARGQPQHFGDGTRLSIL.

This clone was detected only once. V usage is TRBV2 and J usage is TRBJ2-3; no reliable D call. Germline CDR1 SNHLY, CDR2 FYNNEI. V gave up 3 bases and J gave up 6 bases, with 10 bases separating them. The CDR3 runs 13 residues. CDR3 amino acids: CASSETGADTQYF. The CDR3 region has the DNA TGTGCCAGCAGTGAGACGGGCGCCGATACGCAGTATTTT.

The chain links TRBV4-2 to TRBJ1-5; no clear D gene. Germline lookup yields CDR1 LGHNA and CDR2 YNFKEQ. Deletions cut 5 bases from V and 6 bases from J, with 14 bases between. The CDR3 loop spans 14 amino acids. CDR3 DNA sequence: TGTGCCAGCAGCGAAGTGGCAGTGGGTCAGCCCCAGCATTTT. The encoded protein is CASSEVAVGQPQHF.

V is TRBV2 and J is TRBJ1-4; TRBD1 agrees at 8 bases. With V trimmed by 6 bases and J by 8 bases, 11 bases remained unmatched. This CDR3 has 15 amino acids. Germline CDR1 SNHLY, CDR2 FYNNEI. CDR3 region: CASRSIQGAGEKLFF. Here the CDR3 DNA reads TGTGCCAGCAGATCAATCCAGGGGGCTGGCGAAAAACTGTTTTTT. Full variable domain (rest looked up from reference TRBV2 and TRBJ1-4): EPEVTQTPSHQVTQMGQEVILRCVPISNHLYFYWYRQILGQKVEFLVSFYNNEISEKSEIFDDQFSVERPDGSNFTLKIRSTKLEDSAMYFCASRSIQGAGEKLFFGSGTQLSVL.

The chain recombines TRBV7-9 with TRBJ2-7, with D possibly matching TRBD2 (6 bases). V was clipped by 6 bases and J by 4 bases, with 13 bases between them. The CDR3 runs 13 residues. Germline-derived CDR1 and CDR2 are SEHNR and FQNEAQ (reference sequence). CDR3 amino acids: CASSPRDTYEQYF. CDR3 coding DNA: TGTGCCAGCAGTCCGCGGGATACTTACGAGCAGTACTTC.

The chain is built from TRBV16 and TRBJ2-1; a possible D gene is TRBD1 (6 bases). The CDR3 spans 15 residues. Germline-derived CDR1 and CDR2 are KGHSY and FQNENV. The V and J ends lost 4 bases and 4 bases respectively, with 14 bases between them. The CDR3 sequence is CASSRYRVGYNEQFF. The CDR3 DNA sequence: TGTGCCAGCAGCCGATACAGGGTAGGTTACAATGAGCAGTTCTTC.

The CDR3 is CASSLFGVDGYTF. CDR3 DNA: TGTGCCAGCAGCTTGTTCGGGGTAGATGGCTACACCTTC. This rearrangement joins TRBV5-6 to TRBJ1-2, with D hard to call. CDR1 is SGHDT, CDR2 YYEEEE, per germline. The germline V and J ends were trimmed by 1 base and 6 bases, with 10 bases remaining between them. This CDR3 has 13 amino acids.

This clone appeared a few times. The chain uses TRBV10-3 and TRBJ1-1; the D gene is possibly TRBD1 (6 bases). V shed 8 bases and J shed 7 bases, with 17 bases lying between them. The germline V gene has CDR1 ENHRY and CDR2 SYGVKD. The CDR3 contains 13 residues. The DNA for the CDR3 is TGTGCCATCGGGGGCACTCTCGGGGGTGAAGCTTTCTTT. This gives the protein CAIGGTLGGEAFF.

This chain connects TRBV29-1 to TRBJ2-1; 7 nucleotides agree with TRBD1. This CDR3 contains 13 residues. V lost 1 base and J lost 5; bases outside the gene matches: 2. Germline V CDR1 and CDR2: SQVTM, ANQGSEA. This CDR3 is CSVEGGTDNEQFF. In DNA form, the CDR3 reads TGCAGCGTTGAAGGTGGGACAGACAATGAGCAGTTCTTC.

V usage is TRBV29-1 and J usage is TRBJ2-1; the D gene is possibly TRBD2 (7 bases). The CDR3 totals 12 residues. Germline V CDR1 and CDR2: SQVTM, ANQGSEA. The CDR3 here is CTIGGANNEQFF. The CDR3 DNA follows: TGCACCATTGGGGGGGCGAACAATGAGCAGTTCTTC.

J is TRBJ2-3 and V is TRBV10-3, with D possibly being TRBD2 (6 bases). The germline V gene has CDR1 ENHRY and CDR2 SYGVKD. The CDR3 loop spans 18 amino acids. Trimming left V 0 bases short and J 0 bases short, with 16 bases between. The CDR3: CAISESIGAGTSTDTQYF. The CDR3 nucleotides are TGTGCCATCAGTGAGTCGATCGGGGCCGGGACTAGCACAGATACGCAGTATTTT.

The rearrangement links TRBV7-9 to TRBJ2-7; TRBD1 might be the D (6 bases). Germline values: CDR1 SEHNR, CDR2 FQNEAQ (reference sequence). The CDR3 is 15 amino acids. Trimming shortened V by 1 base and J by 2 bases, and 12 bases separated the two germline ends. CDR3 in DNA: TGTGCCAGCAGCTTAGTGGGGGCTGGGACCTACGAGCAGTACTTC. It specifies CASSLVGAGTYEQYF.

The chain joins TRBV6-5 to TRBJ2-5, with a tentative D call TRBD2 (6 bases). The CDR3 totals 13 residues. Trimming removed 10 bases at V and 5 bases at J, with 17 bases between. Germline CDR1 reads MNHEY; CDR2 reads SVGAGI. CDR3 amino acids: CATGFGGRETQYF. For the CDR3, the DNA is TGTGCCACTGGCTTCGGGGGTCGGGAGACCCAGTACTTC.

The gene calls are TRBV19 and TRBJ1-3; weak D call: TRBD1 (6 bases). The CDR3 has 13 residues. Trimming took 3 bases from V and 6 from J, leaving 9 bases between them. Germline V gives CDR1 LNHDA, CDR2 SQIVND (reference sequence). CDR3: CASSILGQNTIYF. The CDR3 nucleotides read TGTGCCAGTAGTATTCTGGGACAAAACACCATATATTTT.

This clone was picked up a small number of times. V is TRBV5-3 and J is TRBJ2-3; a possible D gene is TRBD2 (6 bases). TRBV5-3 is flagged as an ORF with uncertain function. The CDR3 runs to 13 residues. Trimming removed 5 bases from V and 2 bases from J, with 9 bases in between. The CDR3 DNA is TGTGCCAGAAGGGAGGGATCCACAGATACGCAGTATTTT. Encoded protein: CARREGSTDTQYF.

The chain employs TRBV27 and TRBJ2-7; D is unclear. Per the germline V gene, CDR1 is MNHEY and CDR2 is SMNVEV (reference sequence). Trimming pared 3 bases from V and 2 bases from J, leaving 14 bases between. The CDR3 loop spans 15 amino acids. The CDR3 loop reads CASSLKPFVPYEQYF. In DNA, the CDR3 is TGTGCCAGCAGTTTGAAACCCTTCGTCCCCTACGAGCAGTACTTC.

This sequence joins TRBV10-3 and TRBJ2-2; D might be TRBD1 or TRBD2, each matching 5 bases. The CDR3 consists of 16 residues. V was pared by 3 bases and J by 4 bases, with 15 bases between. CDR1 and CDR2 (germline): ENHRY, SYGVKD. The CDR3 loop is CAISEPVFGATGELFF. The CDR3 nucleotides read TGTGCCATCAGTGAACCAGTCTTCGGGGCCACCGGGGAGCTGTTTTTT.